Shown below are 11 T cell receptor beta chains from a single sample sequenced in a study of T cell clusters in autoimmune cytopenias. Multiplex touch-down PCR amplified TRB using TRB-A and TRB-B pools in one tube. From its re-call of the multiplex PCR reads, TCRdb lists each CDR3 protein once, without DNA. Seen in this sample are over 6,500 distinct CDR3 sequences; the ten most common clones hold 30% to 40%. TRB was amplified from around 0.25 ug of peripheral blood genomic DNA per sample. The same data also contributed to another study, on T cell repertoires in aging, cancer and after chemotherapy.

The specimen was peripheral blood. These receptors all come from a human donor with an autoimmune cytopenia or autoimmune hepatitis (not recorded which).

The chain carries TRBV6-1 and TRBJ1-5; TCRdb's assignment of TRBD1 cannot be checked, as there is no DNA. Germline V CDR1 and CDR2: MNHNS, SASEGT. This CDR3 contains 11 residues. CDR3 amino acids: CASSGPGYQHF.

The chain is built from TRBV7-2 and TRBJ1-1; TCRdb selects TRBD1, and the lack of DNA leaves this call unchecked. This CDR3 region has 14 residues. Germline CDR1 reads SGHTA; CDR2 reads FQGNSA. This chain's CDR3 is CASSLGGAETEAFF.

This clonotype is classed as medium-sized by frequency. J is TRBJ2-7 and V is TRBV11-1; as DNA is missing, the TRBD1 call by TCRdb cannot be tested. Looked up from germline, CDR1 is SGHAT and CDR2 is FQDESV (reference sequence). The CDR3 sequence is 14 residues long. The CDR3 loop reads CASSPRTGNYEQYF.

This chain links TRBV30 with TRBJ2-3; TCRdb's D gene call, TRBD2, goes unchecked for lack of DNA. This CDR3 contains 15 residues. The V gene's germline CDR1 is GTSNPN and CDR2 SVGIG (reference sequence). The CDR3 protein is CAWSEGTSGTDTQYF.

Its frequency marks this clonotype as medium-sized (0.01 to 0.1%). The V and J genes are TRBV19 and TRBJ1-4; the D call of TRBD1 rests on TCRdb alone, since no DNA is present to check it. This CDR3 is built from 15 residues. Germline V gene lookup returns CDR1 LNHDA and CDR2 SQIVND (reference sequence). CDR3 protein: CASSISTGSNEKLFF.

Measured by frequency, this clonotype is medium-sized. J is TRBJ2-1 and V is TRBV6-1; the D call of TRBD1 rests on TCRdb alone, since no DNA is present to check it. The CDR3 has 13 amino acids. The germline gives CDR1 MNHNS, CDR2 SASEGT. The CDR3 reads CASRGDTNNEQFF.

By frequency, this clonotype registers medium-sized. The chain couples TRBV7-9 to TRBJ2-1. CDR3 length equals 11 residues. Germline V gene data show CDR1 as SEHNR and CDR2 as FQNEAQ (reference sequence). The CDR3 protein is CASSLVDEQFF.

Measured by frequency, this clonotype is medium-sized (0.01 to 0.1%). The chain combines TRBV5-1 with TRBJ2-7. CDR1 SGHRS and CDR2 YFSETQ come from the germline V gene. This CDR3 contains 13 residues. The CDR3 sequence: CASSREIADEQYF.

This CDR3 is CASSEWETPAYEQYF. J is TRBJ2-7 and V is TRBV6-1; as DNA is missing, the TRBD2 call by TCRdb cannot be tested. There are 15 residues in the CDR3. Per the germline V gene, CDR1 is MNHNS and CDR2 is SASEGT.

This clonotype registers medium-sized by frequency. The rearrangement links TRBV19 to TRBJ1-2; TCRdb proposes TRBD1, but this gene call is untestable without DNA. The length of the CDR3 is 14 residues. CDR1 is LNHDA, CDR2 SQIVND, per germline (reference sequence). Here the CDR3 reads CASSPGDTNYGYTF.

The V call is TRBV12-3 or TRBV12-4, the J call TRBJ2-1; TCRdb names TRBD2, which stays unverified in the absence of DNA. There are 14 residues in the CDR3. CDR3 sequence: CASSFLAGANEQFF.